This is a list of T cell receptor beta chains from one sample in a study of shared clonotypes between healthy human individuals. The protocol was immunoSEQ multiplex PCR, while the TCRdb copy is restricted to in-frame clones and leaves out a portion. Among roughly 1.5 million clones listed, 95% to 99% were seen once. Sequenced: naive CD4+ T cells sorted from blood. These receptors all stem from a young man in good health. Each CDR3 is given with its conserved first and last residue. The D gene is left open where the match is weak. Rows give clone size only sometimes, using once, few, many, or a class for an expanded clone.

clone_size,j_call,v_call,d_call,cdr3_nt,cdr3_aa
once,TRBJ1-1,TRBV2,-,TGTGCCAGCCTGGAATACATTGAAGCTTTCTTT,CASLEYIEAFF
once,TRBJ2-1,TRBV18,TRBD2,TGTGCCAGCTCACCCCTAGCGGGAGGGCGTAATGAGCAGTTCTTC,CASSPLAGGRNEQFF
-,TRBJ2-5,TRBV7-9,TRBD1,TGTGCCAGCAGCAACAGGGGCAGGGAGACCCAGTACTTC,CASSNRGRETQYF
-,TRBJ2-7,TRBV7-3,-,TGTGCCAGCAGCTTAGGTCCCGGAAGCTACTACGAGCAGTACTTC,CASSLGPGSYYEQYF
-,TRBJ2-7,TRBV19,TRBD2,TGTGCCAGTAGTGCCAGTACGGGAGGTTACGAGCAGTACTTC,CASSASTGGYEQYF
-,TRBJ2-1,TRBV2,-,TGTGCCAGCAGAGCCACCGGGACACGCTCCTACAATGAGCAGTTCTTC,CASRATGTRSYNEQFF
once,TRBJ1-4,TRBV5-1,-,TGCGCCAGCAGCTTGGCGGAGGGAGCTAATGAAAAACTGTTTTTT,CASSLAEGANEKLFF
-,TRBJ2-6,TRBV27,TRBD1,TGTGCCAGCAGTCGCACCCGACAGGGCCTCTCTGGGGCCAACGTCCTGACTTTC,CASSRTRQGLSGANVLTF
-,TRBJ2-2,TRBV11-2,-,TGTGCCAGCAGCCCGGACTTCAACACCGGGGAGCTGTTTTTT,CASSPDFNTGELFF
-,TRBJ1-4,TRBV5-1,-,TGCGCCAGCAGCTTGGGTGGTCTGGGCGAAAAACTGTTTTTT,CASSLGGLGEKLFF
-,TRBJ2-2,TRBV9,-,TGTGCCAGCAGCGTAGTTGCCCTGGACGGCGCGAACACCGGGGAGCTGTTTTTT,CASSVVALDGANTGELFF
-,TRBJ2-5,TRBV18,-,TGTGCCAGCTCACCACTCAGGGTTAGGGGGCAAGAGACCCAGTACTTC,CASSPLRVRGQETQYF
-,TRBJ1-2,TRBV30,TRBD1,TGTGCCTGGAGCCGGGACAGGGTTACGGACTATGGCTACACCTTC,CAWSRDRVTDYGYTF
-,TRBJ2-1,TRBV11-3,TRBD1,TGTGCCAGCAGCTCCCGGGACAGGGTATACAATGAGCAGTTCTTC,CASSSRDRVYNEQFF
-,TRBJ2-1,TRBV5-1,-,TGCGCCAGCAGCCCAAGTTGGAGCTCCTACAATGAGCAGTTCTTC,CASSPSWSSYNEQFF
-,TRBJ2-5,TRBV9,TRBD1,TGTGCCAGCAGCATTGGGACAGTCCAAGAGACCCAGTACTTC,CASSIGTVQETQYF
-,TRBJ2-7,TRBV9,TRBD2,TGTGCCAGCAGCGTAGGAATTAGCGGGAGGAATCAATTCTCCGAGCAGTACTTC,CASSVGISGRNQFSEQYF
-,TRBJ2-1,TRBV7-3,-,TGTGCCAGCAGCCCCCCAGGGGCCTCCCATGAGCAGTTCTTC,CASSPPGASHEQFF
-,TRBJ1-1,TRBV2,-,TGTGCCAGCAGTGGGCAGGGTGGAGACACTGAAGCTTTCTTT,CASSGQGGDTEAFF
-,TRBJ2-7,TRBV7-6,TRBD1,TGTGCCAGCAGCTTAGGAGGACAGGGGGCCCAGTACTTC,CASSLGGQGAQYF
-,TRBJ2-7,TRBV14,-,TGTGCCAGCAGCTCAGACAGCATCCTGAGCTACGAGCAGTACTTC,CASSSDSILSYEQYF
-,TRBJ2-5,TRBV5-4,TRBD1,TGTGCCAGCAGCCAGGGACAGCAAGAGACCCAGTACTTC,CASSQGQQETQYF
once,TRBJ1-5,TRBV30,-,TGTGCCTGGAGCCCTAGGGGGAATCAGCCCCAGCATTTT,CAWSPRGNQPQHF
-,TRBJ2-1,TRBV11-2,TRBD2,TGTGCCAGCAGCTTAGATTGGACTAGCGGGAGGAGGAGGGGTGAGCAGTTCTTC,CASSLDWTSGRRRGEQFF
-,TRBJ1-5,TRBV12-5,-,TGTGCTAGTGGTCCCCCGTGGCCCCAGCATTTT,CASGPPWPQHF
-,TRBJ2-3,TRBV4-1,-,TGCGCCAGCAGCCAATCGGTAGCGAAGGCAGATACGCAGTATTTT,CASSQSVAKADTQYF
-,TRBJ2-7,TRBV15,-,TGTGCCACCAGCAGAGTGGGAGTCACTGGGTACGAGCAGTACTTC,CATSRVGVTGYEQYF
-,TRBJ2-3,TRBV27,TRBD2,TGTGCCAGCAGTCTGATCGGACTAGCGGTCACAGATACGCAGTATTTT,CASSLIGLAVTDTQYF
once,TRBJ1-1,TRBV29-1,TRBD1,TGCAGCGTTGCTCAGGGGGTAGGGGGCACTGAAGCTTTCTTT,CSVAQGVGGTEAFF
once,TRBJ1-1,TRBV7-8,-,TGTGCCAGCAGCTTGGACAGGAACACTGAAGCTTTCTTT,CASSLDRNTEAFF
-,TRBJ2-2,TRBV10-3,TRBD2,TGTGCCATCATGGCGGGAGGGCCGAACACCGGGGAGCTGTTTTTT,CAIMAGGPNTGELFF
-,TRBJ1-2,TRBV28,-,TGTGCCAGCAGATTGGGCGGCTACACCTTC,CASRLGGYTF
-,TRBJ2-5,TRBV7-9,-,TGTGCCAGCAGCCCCTGGGCCAGCCAAGAGACCCAGTACTTC,CASSPWASQETQYF
-,TRBJ2-6,TRBV7-6,-,TGTGCCAGCAGCTTAGATCGCAGGACTATCCCTGGGGCCAACGTCCTGACTTTC,CASSLDRRTIPGANVLTF
-,TRBJ2-1,TRBV7-9,-,TGTGCCAGCAGCTCAGGACTTCTCAATGAGCAGTTCTTC,CASSSGLLNEQFF
-,TRBJ2-3,TRBV15,-,TGTGCCACCAGGGCGCGGGGGACATGGACAGATACGCAGTATTTT,CATRARGTWTDTQYF
-,TRBJ2-3,TRBV7-9,TRBD2,TGTGCCAGCAGCCGGACTAGCGGGAGAGGGGGCACAGATACGCAGTATTTT,CASSRTSGRGGTDTQYF
-,TRBJ1-2,TRBV5-1,TRBD1,TGCGCCAGCAGCCCGACAGGGGACCATGGCTACACCTTC,CASSPTGDHGYTF
-,TRBJ2-5,TRBV10-3,TRBD1,TGTGCCATCAGTGGGACAGGGGTTCGCGAAGAGACCCAGTACTTC,CAISGTGVREETQYF
-,TRBJ1-1,TRBV18,TRBD1,TGTGCCAGCTCCCTCGACAGGGGTAGGAACACTGAAGCTTTCTTT,CASSLDRGRNTEAFF
-,TRBJ2-7,TRBV11-2,-,TGTGCCAGCAGCTTCGGTCCTCAAACCTCCTACGAGCAGTACTTC,CASSFGPQTSYEQYF
-,TRBJ2-1,TRBV4-2,-,TGTGCCAGCAGCCAAGATCAGGGCTCCTACAATGAGCAGTTCTTC,CASSQDQGSYNEQFF
-,TRBJ2-2,TRBV11-1,-,TGTGCCAGCAGCTTAGGCGGCATCATCACCGGGGAGCTGTTTTTT,CASSLGGIITGELFF
-,TRBJ2-7,TRBV5-1,TRBD2,TGCGCCAGCAGCTGGGGGAGCGGGAGCAGGTACGAGCAGTACTTC,CASSWGSGSRYEQYF
-,TRBJ2-7,TRBV19,TRBD2,TGTGCCAGTATGCAGACTAGCGAGAGGCGGGAGCAGTACTTC,CASMQTSERREQYF
-,TRBJ2-5,TRBV29-1,-,TGCAGCGTTGTTGGCTCTGAGACCCAGTACTTC,CSVVGSETQYF
-,TRBJ2-1,TRBV5-1,TRBD2,TGCGCCAGCAGCGCAAAGGGACTAGCTACCTACAATGAGCAGTTCTTC,CASSAKGLATYNEQFF
-,TRBJ2-7,TRBV6-5,-,TGTGCCAGCAGTTTCGGACAGACCTACGAGCAGTACTTC,CASSFGQTYEQYF
-,TRBJ2-2,TRBV27,TRBD2,TGTGCCAGCAGTGGAGTAGCGGGTTTGTTCGCGAACACCGGGGAGCTGTTTTTT,CASSGVAGLFANTGELFF
-,TRBJ2-1,TRBV13,-,TGTGCCAGCAGCGATTCTAGCGATCCCTACAATGAGCAGTTCTTC,CASSDSSDPYNEQFF
-,TRBJ2-4,TRBV28,TRBD1,TGTGCCAGCAGCGAGACAGGGGCCAAAAACATTCAGTACTTC,CASSETGAKNIQYF
-,TRBJ2-1,TRBV5-1,-,TGCGCCAGCAGCCGTCGCGGAGTAGGAAATGAGCAGTTCTTC,CASSRRGVGNEQFF